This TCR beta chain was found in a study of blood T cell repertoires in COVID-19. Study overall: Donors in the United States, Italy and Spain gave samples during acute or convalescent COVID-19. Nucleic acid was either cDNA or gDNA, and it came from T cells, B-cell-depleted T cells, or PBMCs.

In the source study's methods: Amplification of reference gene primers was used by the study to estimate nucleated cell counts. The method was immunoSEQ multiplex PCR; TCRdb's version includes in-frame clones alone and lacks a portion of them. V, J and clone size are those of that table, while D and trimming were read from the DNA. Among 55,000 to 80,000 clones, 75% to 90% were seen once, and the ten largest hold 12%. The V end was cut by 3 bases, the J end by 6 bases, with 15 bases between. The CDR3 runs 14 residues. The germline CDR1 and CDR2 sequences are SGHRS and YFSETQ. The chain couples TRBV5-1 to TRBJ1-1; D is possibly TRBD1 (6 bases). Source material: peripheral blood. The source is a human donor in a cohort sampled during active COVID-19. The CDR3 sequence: CASSSQGKGPEAFF. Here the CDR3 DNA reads TGCGCCAGCAGCTCCCAGGGGAAGGGCCCTGAAGCTTTCTTT.